The 16 T cell receptor beta chains presented below share a single source sample, sequenced in a study of blood T cells in healthy people across ages. Primers used in a second PCR of roughly 6 to 12 cycles were a sample-barcoded 5' primer and a J-beta primer mix. TCRdb redid the calling of the 5' RACE reads with MiXCR, one entry per CDR3 protein. The sample holds about 1.8 million distinct CDR3 sequences, around 50% seen once. Input material: blood. The receptors shown here come from a woman in her thirties or forties in good health.

The chain uses TRBV27 and TRBJ1-2; D is uncertain. CDR1 and CDR2 from the germline V gene are MNHEY and SMNVEV (reference sequence). The V end lost 1 base, the J end lost 8 bases, and 17 bases lay between the germline ends. The CDR3 length is 15 residues. The CDR3 coding sequence is TGTGCCAGCAGTTTATATGCCTCCGGGTCGGCGGGCTACACCTTC. The encoded protein is CASSLYASGSAGYTF.

The V and J genes are TRBV29-1 and TRBJ2-1; the match to TRBD1 covers 8 bases. Germline values: CDR1 SQVTM, CDR2 ANQGSEA. J gave up 3 bases and V 1 base, and 8 bases lay outside the gene matches. CDR3 length equals 16 residues. DNA for the CDR3: TGCAGCGTTGAAGGATCCGACAGGGGCGACTACAATGAGCAGTTCTTC. This translates into CSVEGSDRGDYNEQFF.

The chain joins TRBV15 to TRBJ2-2; D may be TRBD1 or TRBD2 (7 bases each). Trimming stripped 6 bases from V and 5 bases from J, with 19 bases between. Per the germline V gene, CDR1 is LNHNV and CDR2 is YYDKDF (reference sequence). This CDR3 is 16 amino acids long. CDR3 region: CATRQLRGGYTGELFF. The DNA of the CDR3 is TGTGCCACCAGACAACTCAGGGGGGGATATACCGGGGAGCTGTTTTTT.

In this sample, this clonotype turned up a few times. A much larger clone is a single base away; this may be a read error. The chain joins TRBV20-1 to TRBJ2-7, with 9 bases matching TRBD1. CDR1 and CDR2 (germline): DFQATT, SNEGSKA (reference sequence). The CDR3 extends over 15 amino acids. The J segment lost 2 bases and the V segment lost 5 bases, leaving 10 bases of the junction unmatched. The CDR3 sequence is CSAPNAGTGPYEQYF. The CDR3 nucleotides are TGCAGTGCTCCCAACGCCGGGACAGGGCCCTACGAGCAGTACTTC.

The chain employs TRBV7-8 and TRBJ2-4; D is unresolved. Germline loops: CDR1 SGHVS, CDR2 FQNEAQ. V was clipped by 5 bases and J by 0 bases, with 17 bases between them. The CDR3 extends over 17 amino acids. In DNA form, the CDR3 reads TGTGCCAGCAGCCCCAACCCCTTCGGTATAGCCAAAAACATTCAGTACTTC. It translates to CASSPNPFGIAKNIQYF. The whole variable domain, filled in from reference TRBV7-8 and TRBJ2-4, reads GAGVSQSPRYKVAKRGQDVALRCDPISGHVSLFWYQQALGQGPEFLTYFQNEAQLDKSGLPSDRFFAERPEGSVSTLKIQRTQQEDSAVYLCASSPNPFGIAKNIQYFGAGTRLSVL.

The V call is TRBV11-2, the J call TRBJ2-1; D might be TRBD1 or TRBD2, each matching 5 bases. The germline V and J ends were trimmed by 6 bases and 0 bases, with 15 bases remaining between them. CDR3 length: 16 residues. CDR1 and CDR2 (germline): SGHAT, FQNNGV. The CDR3 loop reads CASSSGPILSYNEQFF. CDR3 DNA: TGTGCCAGCAGTTCGGGACCGATCCTCTCCTACAATGAGCAGTTCTTC.

About this clonotype: The junction differs from germline at one of its ends, possibly a read error. The chain combines TRBV10-3 with TRBJ2-5; D possibly matches TRBD1 or TRBD2 (5 bases each). This CDR3 comprises 13 residues. Per germline, CDR1 ENHRY and CDR2 SYGVKD. The CDR3 DNA reads TGTGCCACCAGTGGAAAAGGGACAGAGACCCAGTACTTC. It is translated as CATSGKGTETQYF.

The V gene is TRBV9, the J gene TRBJ2-1; TRBD1 agrees at 7 bases. The germline V gene has CDR1 SGDLS and CDR2 YYNGEE. This CDR3 region has 15 residues. The V segment lost 3 bases and the J segment 9 bases; nucleotides outside the gene matches: 12. CDR3 DNA sequence: TGTGCCAGCAGCGCCCGGGACAGACTTTTTGGTGAGCAGTTCTTC. This gives the protein CASSARDRLFGEQFF.

The J gene is TRBJ2-1, the V gene TRBV9; D not certain. Germline V lookup: CDR1 SGDLS, CDR2 YYNGEE. V was trimmed by 0 bases and J by 5 bases, leaving 12 bases between them. The CDR3 spans 15 residues. CDR3: CASSVVGRHHNEQFF. Here the CDR3 DNA reads TGTGCCAGCAGCGTAGTTGGCAGGCACCACAATGAGCAGTTCTTC.

The rearrangement links TRBV9 to TRBJ2-3, with 9 nucleotides matching TRBD2. Losses at the gene ends were 4 bases for V and 7 bases for J; bases not matched to a gene: 10. The length of the CDR3 is 15 residues. From germline, CDR1 is SGDLS and CDR2 YYNGEE. CDR3 bases: TGTGCCAGCAGCCCCCCCGGCGGGGGGGTCCATACGCAGTATTTT. As protein: CASSPPGGGVHTQYF.

This chain links TRBV4-3 with TRBJ2-5; the D call may be TRBD1 or TRBD2 (6 bases each). The germline gives CDR1 LGHNA, CDR2 YSLEER. V dropped 0 bases and J dropped 11 bases, with 22 bases sitting between them. The CDR3 has 16 residues. Here the CDR3 DNA reads TGCGCCAGCAGCCAAGATGAGGGGGGTCGCCACACTGAGCAGTACTTC. Residues: CASSQDEGGRHTEQYF.

The chain joins TRBV6-2 or TRBV6-3 to TRBJ2-7; the D gene is possibly TRBD1 (5 bases). V was pared by 7 bases and J by 5 bases, with 18 bases between. The germline V gene encodes CDR1 MNHEY and CDR2 SVGEGT. The CDR3 spans 14 residues. The CDR3 bases are TGTGCCAGCACCACTCCCCAGGGTTACGACGAGCAGTACTTC. Translating it yields CASTTPQGYDEQYF.

Only one count was recorded for this clonotype. The gene calls are TRBV3-1 and TRBJ2-1, with D hard to call. Trimming stripped 4 bases from V and 9 bases from J, with 13 bases between. Germline CDR1 reads LGHDT; CDR2 reads YNNKEL (reference sequence). This CDR3 has 13 amino acids. CDR3 region: CASSPQPVREQFF. The CDR3 region has the DNA TGTGCCAGCAGCCCCCAGCCGGTTCGTGAGCAGTTCTTC.

This clonotype has a handful of counts. This chain connects TRBV9 to TRBJ1-2; D is possibly TRBD1 (5 bases). Germline CDR1 SGDLS, CDR2 YYNGEE. CDR3 length equals 15 residues. V was cut by 4 bases and J by 3 bases, with 16 bases left in between. DNA of the CDR3: TGTGCCAGCAGCCCCACCGGGACTCACGACTATGGCTACACCTTC. As protein: CASSPTGTHDYGYTF.

This clonotype came up a few times. This chain links TRBV27 with TRBJ2-3, with TRBD1 matching over 8 bases. Trimming cost V 5 bases and J 3 bases; bases outside gene matches: 10. Germline V gives CDR1 MNHEY, CDR2 SMNVEV (reference sequence). This CDR3 spans 16 amino acids. As DNA, the CDR3 is TGTGCCAGCAGTCCATCGACAGGGGAGTTGACAGATACGCAGTATTTT. This sequence encodes CASSPSTGELTDTQYF.

The gene calls are TRBV20-1 and TRBJ2-5, with TRBD2 identical over 7 bases. Per germline, CDR1 DFQATT and CDR2 SNEGSKA (reference sequence). The CDR3 runs to 16 residues. J lost 4 bases, V lost 2 bases, and 13 bases had no gene match. CDR3 sequence reads: CSARKAGSSPSETQYF. The CDR3, as DNA: TGCAGTGCTAGAAAAGCGGGGAGTAGTCCGTCAGAGACCCAGTACTTC.